Shown below are 20 T cell receptor beta chains from a single sample sequenced in a study of blood T cell repertoires in COVID-19. Clones were read by immunoSEQ multiplex PCR, and TCRdb kept only the in-frame ones, dropping some. The sample lists some 330,000 clones; 80% to 95% were seen once. The specimen was PBMCs or T cells enriched from blood (not recorded which). These receptors all come from a woman aged 25 to 39 who had recovered from COVID-19.

The V call is TRBV4-1, the J call TRBJ1-2; 8 bases are a match to TRBD1. The V and J ends lost 0 bases and 4 bases, in that order; junction bases with no gene match: 4. This CDR3 has 15 residues. The V gene's germline CDR1 is MGHRA and CDR2 YSYEKL. Here the CDR3 reads CASSQDDRGTYGYTF. CDR3 coding DNA: TGCGCCAGCAGCCAAGACGACAGGGGAACCTATGGCTACACCTTC.

CDR3 in DNA: TGTGCCAGCAGTCCGCGCCCGCGGGCGAACACCGGGGAGCTGTTTTTT. This translates into CASSPRPRANTGELFF. The gene calls are TRBV28 and TRBJ2-2; TRBD2 might be the D (5 bases). Germline assignment: CDR1 MDHEN and CDR2 SYDVKM. The V end lost 5 bases, the J end lost 0 bases, and 13 bases lay between the germline ends. The CDR3 runs 16 residues.

The chain joins TRBV5-5 to TRBJ2-7; D gene uncertain. Trimming left V 4 bases short and J 3 bases short, with 8 bases between. Germline CDR1 and CDR2: SGHKS and YYEKEE (reference sequence). The CDR3 is made up of 12 amino acids. Here the CDR3 reads CASSVNSYEQYF. The CDR3 coding sequence is TGTGCCAGCAGCGTTAACAGCTACGAGCAGTACTTC.

The gene calls are TRBV6-5 and TRBJ2-7; D is undetermined. Per the germline V gene, CDR1 is MNHEY and CDR2 is SVGAGI. The CDR3 extends over 16 amino acids. Between the trimmed V and J ends, which lost 0 bases and 0 bases, there was a span of 12 bases. In DNA, the CDR3 is TGTGCCAGCAGTTACTCAAGCGCCTCAACCTCCTACGAGCAGTACTTC. Amino acids: CASSYSSASTSYEQYF.

This chain joins TRBV6-1 and TRBJ2-7; perhaps TRBD1 as D (6 bases). Deletions cut 2 bases from V and 2 bases from J, with 7 bases between. Germline-derived CDR1 and CDR2 are MNHNS and SASEGT. CDR3 length: 13 amino acids. The DNA of the CDR3 is TGTGCCAGCAGTGAACAGGGGACCTACGAGCAGTACTTC. Translation: CASSEQGTYEQYF.

This sequence joins TRBV2 and TRBJ2-7; D unclear. The germline CDR1 and CDR2 sequences are SNHLY and FYNNEI. The ends were cut back, 3 bases at V and 6 bases at J, with 6 bases in the middle. This CDR3 is 11 amino acids long. The CDR3 DNA reads as TGTGCCAGCAGTGAGGGCTCCGAGCAGTACTTC. This encodes CASSEGSEQYF.

V gene TRBV15 combines with J gene TRBJ1-1; 7 bases agree with TRBD1. The CDR3 covers 13 residues. The germline V gene has CDR1 LNHNV and CDR2 YYDKDF (reference sequence). V trimming: 5 bases; J trimming: 11 bases; junction bases outside the gene matches: 11. CDR3 residues: CATSPDRVQTAFF. The DNA of the CDR3 is TGTGCCACCAGCCCAGACAGGGTTCAGACGGCTTTCTTT.

The chain is built from TRBV6-2 or TRBV6-3 and TRBJ2-3, with a possible D match to TRBD2 (6 bases). The V end lost 6 bases, the J end lost 6 bases, and 28 bases lay between the germline ends. Germline V CDR1 and CDR2: MNHEY, SVGEGT. The CDR3 extends over 18 amino acids. For the CDR3, the DNA is TGTGCCAGCAGCACTCCCCGCCCGGGGGTTTTTCTTTCGGATACGCAGTATTTT. Protein sequence: CASSTPRPGVFLSDTQYF.

This chain uses TRBV5-1 with TRBJ1-5; 7 bases map to TRBD1. This CDR3 comprises 17 residues. Germline lookup yields CDR1 SGHRS and CDR2 YFSETQ. V gave up 3 bases and J gave up 3 bases; unmatched junction bases: 12. In DNA form, the CDR3 reads TGCGCCAGCAGCTCAGCTAAGACAGGGCGGTACAATCAGCCCCAGCATTTT. Amino acid sequence: CASSSAKTGRYNQPQHF.

The chain combines TRBV28 with TRBJ2-1, with D tentatively TRBD2 (5 bases). CDR1 is MDHEN and CDR2 is SYDVKM in the germline V gene. This CDR3 comprises 15 residues. With 8 bases removed from V and 6 bases from J, the gap between germline ends came to 20 bases. The CDR3 DNA follows: TGTGCCAGCGAGGGCGTGCGCCGCCTAGTCAATGAGCAGTTCTTC. Residues: CASEGVRRLVNEQFF.

The V and J genes are TRBV18 and TRBJ2-5, with D possibly TRBD1 on 6 matching bases. Germline loops: CDR1 KGHSH, CDR2 LQKENI. Between the trimmed V and J ends, which lost 6 bases and 2 bases, there was a span of 13 bases. The CDR3 consists of 14 residues. The CDR3 DNA reads TGTGCCAGCTCGCCCCCGGGACATCAAGAGACCCAGTACTTC. This sequence encodes CASSPPGHQETQYF.

The chain combines TRBV7-9 with TRBJ1-2, with TRBD1 matching 11 bases. V shed 6 bases and J 6 bases; nucleotides not matched to a gene: 12. CDR1 is SEHNR, CDR2 FQNEAQ, per germline (reference sequence). The CDR3 totals 16 residues. The CDR3 region is CASSPYPGTGGDGYTF. In DNA, the CDR3 is TGTGCCAGCAGTCCCTATCCCGGGACAGGGGGGGATGGCTACACCTTC.

The chain combines TRBV27 with TRBJ1-5; 8 bases line up with TRBD1. After removal of 2 bases from V and 6 bases from J, the junction contained 3 bases not matched to a gene. The CDR3 loop spans 14 amino acids. Germline V gives CDR1 MNHEY, CDR2 SMNVEV (reference sequence). This CDR3 reads CASSLQGAGQPQHF. The CDR3 nucleotides are TGTGCCAGCAGTTTACAGGGGGCAGGTCAGCCCCAGCATTTT.

This chain uses TRBV7-2 with TRBJ2-1; 7 positions agree with TRBD2. Trimming at V came to 4 bases and at J to 3 bases, leaving 15 bases not matched to a gene. This CDR3 is 18 amino acids long. Germline V gives CDR1 SGHTA, CDR2 FQGNSA. CDR3 protein: CASSSPRDEGGDYNEQFF. In DNA form, the CDR3 reads TGTGCCAGCAGCTCCCCCCGGGATGAGGGAGGGGACTACAATGAGCAGTTCTTC.

The chain is built from TRBV7-2 and TRBJ2-5; TRBD2 matches 13 bases. The length of the CDR3 is 17 residues. Germline V gives CDR1 SGHTA, CDR2 FQGNSA. Trimming at V came to 4 bases and at J to 6 bases, leaving 11 bases not matched to a gene. CDR3 amino acids: CASSSGLAGVKRKTQYF. The CDR3 DNA reads as TGTGCCAGCAGCTCCGGACTAGCGGGGGTTAAAAGGAAGACCCAGTACTTC.

The V call is TRBV19, the J call TRBJ2-2, with a possible D match to TRBD2 (5 bases). V was cut by 3 bases and J by 5 bases, with 10 bases left in between. Germline CDR1 is LNHDA and CDR2 is SQIVND (reference sequence). The CDR3 length is 14 residues. The CDR3, as DNA: TGTGCCAGTAGTATGGGGTGGGAGACCGGGGAGCTGTTTTTT. Amino acid sequence: CASSMGWETGELFF.

This chain joins TRBV3-1 (or the pseudogene TRBV3-2) and TRBJ2-2; TRBD2 agrees at 7 bases. Germline CDR1 reads LGHDT; CDR2 reads YNNKEL (reference sequence). The CDR3 loop spans 17 amino acids. V gave up 6 bases and J gave up 2 bases; unmatched junction bases: 12. DNA for the CDR3: TGTGCCAGCAGGCACTACGTGGCTAGCGGCAACACCGGGGAGCTGTTTTTT. Residues: CASRHYVASGNTGELFF.

The rearrangement joins TRBV9 to TRBJ1-6; D is perhaps TRBD1 (5 bases). Germline V gene lookup returns CDR1 SGDLS and CDR2 YYNGEE. The CDR3 spans 15 residues. Trimming shortened V by 3 bases and J by 9 bases, and 16 bases separated the two germline ends. In DNA form, the CDR3 reads TGTGCCAGCAGCGCCTCCATGGACACCCCTTCACCCCTCCACTTT. This sequence encodes CASSASMDTPSPLHF. Together with reference TRBV9 and TRBJ1-6, the CDR3 gives the full variable domain: DSGVTQTPKHLITATGQRVTLRCSPRSGDLSVYWYQQSLDQGLQFLIQYYNGEERAKGNILERFSAQQFPDLHSELNLSSLELGDSALYFCASSASMDTPSPLHFGNGTRLTVT.

The chain employs TRBV6-2 or TRBV6-3 and TRBJ1-3; D is possibly TRBD1 (6 bases). V was cut by 5 bases and J by 2 bases, with 10 bases left in between. There are 14 residues in the CDR3. Germline values: CDR1 MNHEY, CDR2 SVGEGT. The CDR3 coding sequence is TGTGCCAGCAGTGGGGGGGCGGCTGGAAACACCATATATTTT. This gives the protein CASSGGAAGNTIYF.

The CDR3 region has the DNA TGTGCCAGCAGGGAGGGTCCTCAGCCCCAGCATTTT. This gives the protein CASREGPQPQHF. The V gene is TRBV2, the J gene TRBJ1-5; no reliable D call. The CDR3 is made up of 12 amino acids. V was cut by 6 bases and J by 6 bases, with 9 bases left in between. Germline V gene data show CDR1 as SNHLY and CDR2 as FYNNEI.